What follows are 3 T cell receptor beta chains derived from one specimen sequenced in a study of blood T cell repertoires in COVID-19. Method: immunoSEQ multiplex PCR; TCRdb's copy keeps in-frame clones and lacks some. The sample holds fewer than 350,000 clones, 80% to 85% seen once. The sample was peripheral blood. The receptors originated from a woman in her fifties or sixties with active or convalescent COVID-19.

This clone was counted a single time. The rearrangement joins TRBV4-1 to TRBJ1-2, with 7 bases matching TRBD1. The junction had 10 bases not matched to a gene; V was cut back by 3 bases and J by 3 bases. Germline V lookup: CDR1 MGHRA, CDR2 YSYEKL. The CDR3 totals 16 residues. In DNA, the CDR3 is TGCGCCAGCAGCCATTCTTCCGGGACAGCCCACTATGGCTACACCTTC. This gives the protein CASSHSSGTAHYGYTF.

The chain joins TRBV29-1 to TRBJ2-2; weak D call: TRBD1 (6 bases). The germline V gene encodes CDR1 SQVTM and CDR2 ANQGSEA. CDR3 length: 15 residues. The ends were cut back, 2 bases at V and 0 bases at J, with 10 bases in the middle. The CDR3 sequence is CSVEWNRANTGELFF. The CDR3 bases are TGCAGCGTTGAATGGAACAGGGCGAACACCGGGGAGCTGTTTTTT.

The rearrangement links TRBV10-3 to TRBJ1-1, with 11 bases aligning to TRBD1. This CDR3 region has 15 residues. The V gene end was trimmed by 5 bases and the J gene end by 3 bases; junction bases not matched to a gene: 5. The germline gives CDR1 ENHRY, CDR2 SYGVKD. This CDR3 is CAISPGQGADTEAFF. DNA for the CDR3: TGTGCCATCAGTCCAGGACAGGGGGCAGACACTGAAGCTTTCTTT.